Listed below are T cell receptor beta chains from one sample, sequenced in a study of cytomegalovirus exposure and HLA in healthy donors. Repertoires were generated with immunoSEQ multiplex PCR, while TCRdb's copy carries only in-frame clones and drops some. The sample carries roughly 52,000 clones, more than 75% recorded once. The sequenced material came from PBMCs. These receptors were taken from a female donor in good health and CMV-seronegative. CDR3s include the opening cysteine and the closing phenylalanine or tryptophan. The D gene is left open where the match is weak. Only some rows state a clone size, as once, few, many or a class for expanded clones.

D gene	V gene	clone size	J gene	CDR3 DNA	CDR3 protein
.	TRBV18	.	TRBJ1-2	TGTGCCAGCTCATCCGACTGGGGCTACACCTTC	CASSSDWGYTF
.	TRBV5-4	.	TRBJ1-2	TGTGCCAGCAGGTGGAGGTACAGCACCTATAACTATGGCTACACCTTC	CASRWRYSTYNYGYTF
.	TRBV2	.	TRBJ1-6	TGTGCCAGCAGTCGCACATCCACCAAGGGGAGACAGGATTCACCCCTCCACTTT	CASSRTSTKGRQDSPLHF
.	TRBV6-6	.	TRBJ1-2	TGTGCCAGCAACAGCTACCGTTCTCAGAACTATGGCTACACCTTC	CASNSYRSQNYGYTF
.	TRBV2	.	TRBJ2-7	TGTGCCAGCAGTGAAAGGGGACTGTCTGTGCCCCACGAGCAGTACTTC	CASSERGLSVPHEQYF
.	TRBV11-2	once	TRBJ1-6	TGTGCCAGCAGCAAACCGACGCCGAGGACCCTCCACTTT	CASSKPTPRTLHF
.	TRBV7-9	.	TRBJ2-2	TGTGCCAGCATCCGGGGGGCAGCCGGGGAGCTGTTTTTT	CASIRGAAGELFF
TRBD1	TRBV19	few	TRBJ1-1	TGTGCCAGTAGTCCCTCCGCGGGGACAGCTACTTTCTTT	CASSPSAGTATFF
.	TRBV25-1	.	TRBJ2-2	TGTGCCAGCAGTGAGCCTGGAGGGATACCCGGGGAGCTGTTTTTT	CASSEPGGIPGELFF
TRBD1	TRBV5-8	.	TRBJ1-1	TGTGCCAGCAGCTCCAGACAGGGGGCTATGAACACTGAAGCTTTCTTT	CASSSRQGAMNTEAFF
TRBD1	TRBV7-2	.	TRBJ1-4	TGTGCCAGCAGCGCCCGAGGACAGGGGAATGAAAAACTGTTTTTT	CASSARGQGNEKLFF
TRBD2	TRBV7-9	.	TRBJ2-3	TGTGCCAGCAGCTTAGAGCTACTAGCGGGGGAAAGCACAGATACGCAGTATTTT	CASSLELLAGESTDTQYF
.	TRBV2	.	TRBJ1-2	TGTGCCAGCAGTGATTGGCGGCCCTATGGCTACACCTTC	CASSDWRPYGYTF
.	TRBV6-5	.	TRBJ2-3	TGTGCCAGCACCAGTGGGGCCCTGGGGCCAGATACGCAGTATTTT	CASTSGALGPDTQYF
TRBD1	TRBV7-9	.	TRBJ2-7	TGTGCCAGCAGCTTAATCCCTGGACAGGCCCAACACTACGAGCAGTACTTC	CASSLIPGQAQHYEQYF
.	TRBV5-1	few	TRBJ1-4	TGCGCCAGCAGCTGGCTCGGGAATGAAAAACTGTTTTTT	CASSWLGNEKLFF
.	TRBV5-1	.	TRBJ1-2	TGCGCCAGCAGCTTGAGATCTTGGGAGGGGATCGGTGGCTACACCTTC	CASSLRSWEGIGGYTF
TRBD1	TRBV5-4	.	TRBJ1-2	TGTGCCAGCCGGGACAGCGAACAGATAACTAACTATGGCTACACCTTC	CASRDSEQITNYGYTF
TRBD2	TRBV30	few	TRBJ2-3	TGTGCCTGGAGGCTAGCGGGGCTCACAGATACGCAGTATTTT	CAWRLAGLTDTQYF
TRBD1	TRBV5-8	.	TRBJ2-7	TGTGCCAGCAGCTTGGCCGGCGGACAGGGGGCCGGGAAGTACTTC	CASSLAGGQGAGKYF
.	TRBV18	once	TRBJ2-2	TGTGCCAGCTCACTGCAGATTAACACCGGGGAGCTGTTTTTT	CASSLQINTGELFF
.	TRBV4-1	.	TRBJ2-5	TGCGCCAGCAGCCAAGATCCCCTCCTACTGGGAGCGTGGGAGACCCAGTACTTC	CASSQDPLLLGAWETQYF
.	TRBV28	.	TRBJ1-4	TGTGCCAGCAGTTCTCTCGGGGAGAGAGAAAAACTGTTTTTT	CASSSLGEREKLFF
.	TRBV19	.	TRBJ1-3	TGTGCCAGTACGGGTTTCTACTCTGGAAACACCATATATTTT	CASTGFYSGNTIYF
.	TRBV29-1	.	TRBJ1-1	TGCAGCGTCCAGGCCTACGGGACTGCCGCTTACGCTGAAGCTTTCTTT	CSVQAYGTAAYAEAFF
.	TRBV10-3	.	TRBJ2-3	TGTGCCATCAGACTAACGGGGGGCGGAGATACGCAGTATTTT	CAIRLTGGGDTQYF
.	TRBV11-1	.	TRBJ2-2	TGTGCCAGCAGCTACGAGGGACTTCACACCGGGGAGCTGTTTTTT	CASSYEGLHTGELFF
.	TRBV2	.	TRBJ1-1	TGTGCCAGCAGGGGCGACACCTTGAACACTGAAGCTTTCTTT	CASRGDTLNTEAFF
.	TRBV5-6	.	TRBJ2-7	TGTGCCAGCACCGGGAGAGGCAGGACCTACGGGCAGTACTTC	CASTGRGRTYGQYF
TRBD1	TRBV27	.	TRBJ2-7	TGTGCCAGCAGTTTAAAGGGACAGTCCTACGAGCAGTACTTC	CASSLKGQSYEQYF
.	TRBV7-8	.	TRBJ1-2	TGTGCCAGCAGCCTCAGGGGCAGGGAGTACGGCTACACCTTC	CASSLRGREYGYTF
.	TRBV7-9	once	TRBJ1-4	TGTGCCAGCAGCTTGCGGGGGGAGGGGCGGAATGAAAAACTGTTTTTT	CASSLRGEGRNEKLFF
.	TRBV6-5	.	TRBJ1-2	TGTGCCAGCAGTTACACGGACAGCGACTATGGCTACACCTTC	CASSYTDSDYGYTF
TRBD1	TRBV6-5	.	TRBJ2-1	TGTGCCAGCAGGGCGGAAGGGGGCGGCAATGAGCAGTTCTTC	CASRAEGGGNEQFF
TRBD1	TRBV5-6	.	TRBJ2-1	TGTGCCAGCAGCTTGGGGACAGGGACCCCTATCAATGAGCAGTTCTTC	CASSLGTGTPINEQFF
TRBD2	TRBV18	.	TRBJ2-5	TGTGCCAGCTCACCGACTAGCGGGGAAGAGACCCAGTACTTC	CASSPTSGEETQYF
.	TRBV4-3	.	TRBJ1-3	TGCGCCAGCAGCCAAGACTTAGGGGCAGGAAACACCATATATTTT	CASSQDLGAGNTIYF